Here is one T cell receptor beta chain with its context. The data belong to a study of T cell responses to AZD1222 COVID-19 vaccine. The CDR3 is made up of 10 amino acids. Sequencing used immunoSEQ multiplex PCR; TCRdb keeps in-frame clones, though not all of them. Of around 180,000 clones listed, 85% to 95% are singletons. This clonotype was sampled from an adult who received the AZD1222 COVID-19 vaccine. The chain employs TRBV12-2 and TRBJ1-2; the listed D gene, TRBD1, was not tested against the DNA. TRBV12-2 is labeled a pseudogene. Sequencing was performed on peripheral blood, taken 28 days after the second AZD1222 dose. CDR3: CASPSYGYTF. The CDR3 nucleotides are TGTGCAAGTCCCAGCTATGGCTACACCTTC.